The T cell receptor beta chain under discussion was sequenced for a study of T cells in Graves' hyperthyroidism and ophthalmopathy. This clonotype was counted at least ten times. One junction end does not reproduce the germline sequence, and a read error may be involved. There were TCR beta CDR3 regions amplified from RNA transcripts. RT-PCR in the first round (using the HTBI primer set) targeted the TCR CDR3. Using its own MiXCR run on the multiplex PCR reads, TCRdb lists one record per CDR3 protein. The sample holds about 480,000 distinct CDR3 sequences, 24% seen once. Uncontrolled infection, other autoimmune disease, pregnancy or lactation excluded patients. The CDR3 has 15 residues. Germline V gives CDR1 MNHEY, CDR2 SVGAGI.

This chain links TRBV6-5 with TRBJ2-4, with a tentative D call TRBD1 (5 bases). The sequence was obtained from a woman under 40 with Graves' ophthalmopathy. Input material: blood. The CDR3 protein is CASSYWRTGENIKYF. The DNA for the CDR3 is TGTGCCAGCAGTTATTGGCGTACAGGAGAAAACATTAAGTACTTC.